These 22 T cell receptor beta chains were all obtained from the same sample, sequenced in a study of T cells after yellow fever vaccination. TCRdb fed the 5' RACE reads into MiXCR, producing one record per CDR3 protein. The table includes 500,000 to 550,000 distinct CDR3 sequences, 21% detected once. The specimen was PBMCs, collected about 21 days after the first yellow fever vaccination. These receptors all come from a man aged 18-30 years who received the YFV17D yellow fever vaccine.

This clonotype turned up a few times. The chain has TRBV5-1 and TRBJ1-1; possible D gene TRBD1, 5 bases. Between the trimmed V and J ends, which lost 4 bases and 1 base, there was a span of 14 bases. CDR1 SGHRS and CDR2 YFSETQ come from the germline V gene. The CDR3 runs to 15 residues. The CDR3 region is CASSPPTDRNTEAFF. In DNA, the CDR3 is TGCGCCAGCAGCCCCCCTACAGACAGGAACACTGAAGCTTTCTTT.

This clonotype has more than one count but fewer than ten. The rearrangement joins TRBV20-1 to TRBJ2-7, with TRBD1 matching 7 bases. Germline V gene sequence: CDR1 DFQATT, CDR2 SNEGSKA (reference sequence). Trimming took 3 bases from V and 4 from J; bases not matched to a gene: 6. The CDR3 contains 13 residues. The CDR3 region has the DNA TGCAGTGCTAGCACCAGGGGGAAGTACGAGCAGTACGTC. Protein sequence: CSASTRGKYEQYV.

The genes are TRBV15 and TRBJ2-7, with a possible D match to TRBD1 (6 bases). The CDR3 loop spans 15 amino acids. The germline V gene encodes CDR1 LNHNV and CDR2 YYDKDF (reference sequence). V was pared by 0 bases and J by 1 base, with 10 bases between. CDR3 bases: TGTGCCACCAGCAGAGATAGCAGGGGTTCCTACGAGCAGTACGTC. It codes for CATSRDSRGSYEQYV.

The J gene is TRBJ2-1, the V gene TRBV7-8; D unresolved. Deletions cut 3 bases from V and 2 bases from J, with 8 bases between. Germline V lookup: CDR1 SGHVS, CDR2 FQNEAQ. The CDR3 loop spans 14 amino acids. Written as DNA, the CDR3 is TGTGCCAGCAGCTTCCAGGCCCCCTACAATGAGCAGTTCTTC. Translation gives CASSFQAPYNEQFF. Based on the CDR3 plus reference TRBV7-8 and TRBJ2-1, the full variable domain is GAGVSQSPRYKVAKRGQDVALRCDPISGHVSLFWYQQALGQGPEFLTYFQNEAQLDKSGLPSDRFFAERPEGSVSTLKIQRTQQEDSAVYLCASSFQAPYNEQFFGPGTRLTVL.

The chain is built from TRBV7-2 and TRBJ2-3, with 7 nucleotides matching TRBD2. Per the germline V gene, CDR1 is SGHTA and CDR2 is FQGNSA. The CDR3 contains 14 residues. The trim removed 5 bases at V and 1 base at J, leaving 3 bases unmatched. CDR3 region: CASSGGEGTDTQYF. The CDR3, as DNA: TGTGCCAGCAGCGGGGGGGAGGGCACAGATACGCAGTATTTT.

There are a few counts of this clonotype. The CDR3 sequence is CASSPGTGTYNSPLHF. Here the CDR3 DNA reads TGTGCCAGCAGTCCCGGGACAGGGACCTATAATTCACCCCTCCACTTT. V usage is TRBV28 and J usage is TRBJ1-6; 9 bases map to TRBD1. Germline V lookup: CDR1 MDHEN, CDR2 SYDVKM. The V gene end was trimmed by 5 bases and the J gene end by 2 bases; junction bases not matched to a gene: 4. The length of the CDR3 is 16 residues.

The V call is TRBV4-3, the J call TRBJ2-3; 7 nucleotides line up with TRBD1. The CDR3 totals 16 residues. V lost 2 bases to trimming and J lost 5 bases; unmatched junction nucleotides: 10. Germline CDR1 reads LGHNA; CDR2 reads YSLEER. The CDR3 DNA follows: TGCGCCAGCAGCCAAAGGGAGAGGGGGCGCATAGATACGCAGTATTTT. Its protein product is CASSQRERGRIDTQYF.

This clonotype came up a few times. The V call is TRBV2, the J call TRBJ2-7, with 7 bases lining up with TRBD1. V dropped 6 bases and J dropped 3; count of bases not matched to a gene: 5. This CDR3 has 13 residues. Germline CDR1 SNHLY, CDR2 FYNNEI. Here the CDR3 reads CASRRDSNYEQYV. DNA of the CDR3: TGTGCCAGCAGGAGGGACAGTAACTACGAGCAGTACGTC.

The V call is TRBV2, the J call TRBJ2-5; 7 nucleotides line up with TRBD2. The CDR3 totals 14 residues. J gave up 0 bases and V 4 bases, and 2 bases lay outside the gene matches. Germline CDR1 and CDR2: SNHLY and FYNNEI. The CDR3 nucleotides are TGTGCCAGCAGTGGAGCGGGATACCAAGAGACCCAGTACTTC. It encodes CASSGAGYQETQYF. The whole variable domain, filled in from reference TRBV2 and TRBJ2-5, reads EPEVTQTPSHQVTQMGQEVILRCVPISNHLYFYWYRQILGQKVEFLVSFYNNEISEKSEIFDDQFSVERPDGSNFTLKIRSTKLEDSAMYFCASSGAGYQETQYFGPGTRLLVL.

There are a few counts of this clonotype. V usage is TRBV7-9 and J usage is TRBJ2-1, with 9 bases matching TRBD1. Germline CDR1 and CDR2: SEHNR and FQNEAQ (reference sequence). Trimming took 5 bases from V and 6 from J; bases not matched to a gene: 5. The CDR3 spans 14 residues. The CDR3 DNA sequence: TGTGCCAGCAGCCGGGACAGGGTGGGCAATGAGCAGTTCTTC. Translating gives CASSRDRVGNEQFF.

In this sample, this clonotype turned up a few times. This chain joins TRBV28 and TRBJ1-5, with 9 bases matching TRBD1. V lost 4 bases and J lost 11; bases outside the gene matches: 15. Germline V gives CDR1 MDHEN, CDR2 SYDVKM. CDR3 length: 16 residues. CDR3 sequence (DNA): TGTGCCAGCAGTTCGAGAGTCCGGGACAGGGAGCGAACCCAGCATTTT. It translates to CASSSRVRDRERTQHF.

The J gene is TRBJ2-1, the V gene TRBV6-5; D uncertain. V was pared by 3 bases and J by 9 bases, with 18 bases between. The CDR3 totals 15 residues. Per germline, CDR1 MNHEY and CDR2 SVGAGI. CDR3 protein: CASSYSRVGWGEQFF. CDR3 sequence (DNA): TGTGCCAGCAGTTATTCTAGGGTTGGATGGGGTGAGCAGTTCTTC.

V gene TRBV5-1 combines with J gene TRBJ2-2, with a tentative D call TRBD2 (5 bases). Trimming took off 1 base at V and 0 bases at J, with 16 bases between the two ends. The germline V gene has CDR1 SGHRS and CDR2 YFSETQ. The CDR3 has 18 amino acids. CDR3: CASSLTGSGFANTGELFF. CDR3 bases: TGCGCCAGCAGCTTGACTGGATCGGGGTTCGCGAACACCGGGGAGCTGTTTTTT.

This clonotype was seen a handful of times. The chain has TRBV4-1 and TRBJ2-1, with 9 bases lining up with TRBD2. The CDR3 is made up of 20 amino acids. V shed 3 bases, J shed 2 bases, and the junction held 17 bases outside the gene matches. Per germline, CDR1 MGHRA and CDR2 YSYEKL. CDR3 bases: TGCGCCAGCAGCCACAGGGTACAACTAGCGGGTGACTGGGCCTACAATGAGCAGTTCTTC. The encoded protein is CASSHRVQLAGDWAYNEQFF.

This clonotype was observed at least ten times. This chain links TRBV12-3 or TRBV12-4 with TRBJ1-4; D gene uncertain. CDR3 size: 15 residues. V shed 3 bases and J shed 0 bases, with 8 bases lying between them. The CDR3 DNA sequence: TGTGCCAGCAGTTTTGGCACGGCAACTAATGAAAAACTGTTTTTT. Protein product: CASSFGTATNEKLFF.

The table lists this clonotype with a few counts. The genes are TRBV5-1 and TRBJ2-1; D might be TRBD1 (5 bases). V shed 4 bases and J shed 6 bases, with 17 bases lying between them. This CDR3 contains 15 residues. Germline V gives CDR1 SGHRS, CDR2 YFSETQ. The CDR3 here is CASSPETEVFNEQFF. CDR3 DNA sequence: TGCGCCAGCAGCCCGGAGACAGAAGTATTCAATGAGCAGTTCTTC.

The J gene is TRBJ2-1, the V gene TRBV5-5; D gene uncertain. Trimming stripped 5 bases from V and 6 bases from J, with 15 bases between. CDR1 is SGHKS and CDR2 is YYEKEE in the germline V gene (reference sequence). CDR3 length: 14 amino acids. In DNA form, the CDR3 reads TGTGCCAGCAGTACGAGGTCGGAGCCCAATGAGCAGTTCTTC. Translating it yields CASSTRSEPNEQFF. The whole variable domain, filled in from reference TRBV5-5 and TRBJ2-1, reads DAGVTQSPTHLIKTRGQQVTLRCSPISGHKSVSWYQQVLGQGPQFIFQYYEKEERGRGNFPDRFSARQFPNYSSELNVNALLLGDSALYLCASSTRSEPNEQFFGPGTRLTVL.

In DNA, the CDR3 is TGTGCCAGCAGCGAAAGTTGGGGGAATGAAAAACTGTTTTTT. Translating gives CASSESWGNEKLFF. The V call is TRBV7-9, the J call TRBJ1-4; possibly TRBD1 for D (5 bases). CDR1 and CDR2 from the germline V gene are SEHNR and FQNEAQ (reference sequence). The CDR3 totals 14 residues. The V end lost 5 bases, the J end lost 5 bases, and 12 bases lay between the germline ends.

The CDR3, as DNA: TGTGCCAGCAGTTCGGAAGACAGGGAAAAGTACTTC. It specifies CASSSEDREKYF. The chain links TRBV6-2 or TRBV6-3 to TRBJ2-7; 7 nucleotides line up with TRBD1. Per the germline V gene, CDR1 is MNHEY and CDR2 is SVGEGT. Trimming cost V 4 bases and J 11 bases; bases outside gene matches: 8. The length of the CDR3 is 12 residues.

The chain recombines TRBV6-1 with TRBJ2-2; 12 bases are shared with TRBD1. This CDR3 is 16 amino acids long. The junction had 8 bases not matched to a gene; V was cut back by 8 bases and J by 4 bases. Germline lookup yields CDR1 MNHNS and CDR2 SASEGT. CDR3 amino acids: CASRSGQGASTGELFF. CDR3 DNA: TGTGCCAGCCGCTCGGGACAGGGGGCGTCCACCGGGGAGCTGTTTTTT.

The chain has TRBV21-1 and TRBJ1-6; the tabulated D call, TRBD1, remains unverified against the DNA. TRBV21-1 is labeled a pseudogene. CDR3 length: 16 residues. The CDR3 sequence is CASSKALRGAGSPLHF. In DNA form, the CDR3 reads TGTGCCAGCAGCAAAGCGCTGCGGGGCGCGGGATCACCCCTCCACTTT.

This clonotype came up a few times. V gene TRBV27 combines with J gene TRBJ2-1, with D possibly TRBD2 on 5 matching bases. The length of the CDR3 is 14 residues. Germline V gives CDR1 MNHEY, CDR2 SMNVEV (reference sequence). The V end lost 6 bases, the J end lost 0 bases, and 9 bases lay between the germline ends. The CDR3 reads CASRKGSSYNEQFF. The CDR3 DNA follows: TGTGCCAGCAGGAAAGGGAGCTCCTACAATGAGCAGTTCTTC.